This is a list of T cell receptor beta chains from one sample in a study of blood T cell repertoires in COVID-19. Only in-frame clones appear in the TCRdb table, and some are missing; sequencing was by immunoSEQ multiplex PCR. The sample lists around 130,000 clones, 84% occurring once. The sequenced material came from peripheral blood. These receptors all come from a woman older than 75 with acute or convalescent COVID-19. CDR3s include the opening cysteine and the closing phenylalanine or tryptophan. A D gene is named only where the DNA matches it firmly. Some rows mark clone size as missing; the rest say once, few, many or name a class of expanded clone.

CDR3 length	clone size	V gene	J gene	D gene	CDR3 DNA	CDR3 protein
16	.	TRBV10-2	TRBJ2-1	.	TGCGCCAGCAGTGAGGTACTAGCCGCCGGCGGGAATGAGCAGTTCTTC	CASSEVLAAGGNEQFF
14	.	TRBV6-5	TRBJ1-5	TRBD1	TGTGCCAGCAGCCCCAGGACAGGTGCCCAGCCCCAGCATTTT	CASSPRTGAQPQHF
15	.	TRBV10-3	TRBJ1-2	.	TGTGCCATCAGTGAGTCGTGGCAGGGTACCTATGGCTACACCTTC	CAISESWQGTYGYTF
15	.	TRBV6-2/TRBV6-3	TRBJ2-3	TRBD2	TGTGCCAGCAGTTACGGACTAGCGGGCACAGATACGCAGTATTTT	CASSYGLAGTDTQYF
15	.	TRBV11-2	TRBJ1-5	.	TGTGCCAGCAGCAAAGGACACAATAGCAATCAGCCCCAGCATTTT	CASSKGHNSNQPQHF
17	.	TRBV14	TRBJ2-1	TRBD2	TGTGCCAGCAGCCACCAGTCGCGACTAGCGGGACGACATGAGCAGTTCTTC	CASSHQSRLAGRHEQFF
14	.	TRBV29-1	TRBJ1-2	TRBD1	TGCAGCGTTGGCCGACAGGGGGAACGGGGAGGCTACACCTTC	CSVGRQGERGGYTF
14	few	TRBV7-2	TRBJ2-2	.	TGTGCCAGCAGCTTAGACAGGACGATCGGGGAGCTGTTTTTT	CASSLDRTIGELFF
15	few	TRBV6-2/TRBV6-3	TRBJ1-2	TRBD1	TGTGCCAGCAGTTACGATTGGGGACAGGCCTATGGCTACACCTTC	CASSYDWGQAYGYTF
16	.	TRBV2	TRBJ1-2	.	TGTGCCAGCACTGCAGCAGGATACGAATCGGGGTATGGCTACACCTTC	CASTAAGYESGYGYTF
15	.	TRBV5-1	TRBJ1-2	TRBD1	TGCGCCAGCAGCTTGTCAGGGGGCATTAACTATGGCTACACCTTC	CASSLSGGINYGYTF
15	.	TRBV2	TRBJ1-5	TRBD1	TGTGCCAGCAGTGGGGACAGGGGGGGTCGAGGGCCCCAGCATTTT	CASSGDRGGRGPQHF
18	.	TRBV19	TRBJ1-5	TRBD1	TGTGCCAGTAGTATGGGGGTCCTAAACAGGGGGGCCAATCAGCCCCAGCATTTT	CASSMGVLNRGANQPQHF
15	.	TRBV5-4	TRBJ2-5	TRBD2	TGTGCCAGCAGCTTGGGACTAGCGGGGCAAGAGACCCAGTACTTC	CASSLGLAGQETQYF
14	.	TRBV29-1	TRBJ2-3	TRBD2	TGCAGCGTGGACCTAGCGGGAGACACAGATACGCAGTATTTT	CSVDLAGDTDTQYF
15	.	TRBV13	TRBJ2-2	.	TGTGCCAGCAGCCTCGGGAGAATCACTACCGGGGAGCTGTTTTTT	CASSLGRITTGELFF
15	.	TRBV2	TRBJ2-2	TRBD2	TGTGCCAGCAGTGAAAGCGGGAGGAACACCGGGGAGCTGTTTTTT	CASSESGRNTGELFF
16	.	TRBV5-5	TRBJ2-7	TRBD2	TGTGCCAGCAGCTTGTCCGGGACTAGCGTCTACTACGAGCAGTACTTC	CASSLSGTSVYYEQYF
14	.	TRBV11-2	TRBJ2-3	.	TGTGCCAGCAGCTTAGCAGGGGGGCCCGATACGCAGTATTTT	CASSLAGGPDTQYF
14	once	TRBV7-6	TRBJ1-4	.	TGTGCCAGCAGCTCTCTAGGACAGAAGGAAAAACTGTTTTTT	CASSSLGQKEKLFF
13	.	TRBV19	TRBJ2-1	.	TGTGCCAGTAGTGTGGGGCGCAGCAATGAGCAGTTCTTC	CASSVGRSNEQFF
17	.	TRBV11-2	TRBJ1-3	.	TGTGCCAGCAGCCACGATTTGAAGGCCCAGAGGGGAAACACCATATATTTT	CASSHDLKAQRGNTIYF
13	few	TRBV10-1	TRBJ2-5	.	TGCGCCAGCCTCCGGTTGAGTCGAGAGACCCAGTACTTC	CASLRLSRETQYF
16	.	TRBV19	TRBJ2-5	TRBD1	TGTGCCAGTAGTATCTTGTGGGACAGCAAAGAAGAGACCCAGTACTTC	CASSILWDSKEETQYF
15	.	TRBV2	TRBJ1-2	TRBD1	TGTGCCAGCTCAACCGGGACAGGGGGCAACTATGGCTACACCTTC	CASSTGTGGNYGYTF
15	.	TRBV19	TRBJ2-3	TRBD1	TGTGCCAGTAGCAGAGGACAGGGGGGTACAGATACGCAGTATTTT	CASSRGQGGTDTQYF
13	.	TRBV6-5	TRBJ1-3	.	TGTGCCAGTCGAGTTTTAGATGGAAACACCATATATTTT	CASRVLDGNTIYF
18	.	TRBV5-1	TRBJ1-4	TRBD1	TGCGCCAGCAGCGGCCGGGGTCAGGGGGCTGGAATTGGAGAAAAACTGTTTTTT	CASSGRGQGAGIGEKLFF
15	.	TRBV24-1	TRBJ2-2	TRBD1	TGTGCCACCAGTGATTTGCACGACAGGGCCGGGGAGCTGTTTTTT	CATSDLHDRAGELFF
19	.	TRBV4-3	TRBJ1-3	TRBD1	TGCGCCAGCAGCCAAGAGTGGGACAGGGGTTCGGGCTCTGGAAACACCATATATTTT	CASSQEWDRGSGSGNTIYF
14	.	TRBV7-8	TRBJ1-1	.	TGTGCCAGCAGTCGTACCACAGGGAACACTGAAGCTTTCTTT	CASSRTTGNTEAFF
17	.	TRBV23-1	TRBJ2-1	.	TGCGCCAGCAGCCAACCCGGGAAGGCGAGCTCCTACAATGAGCAGTTCTTC	CASSQPGKASSYNEQFF
14	.	TRBV5-1	TRBJ1-4	.	TGCGCCAGCAGCCGAGACAGACTCGGTGAAAAACTGTTTTTT	CASSRDRLGEKLFF
16	.	TRBV6-1	TRBJ1-3	TRBD1	TGTGCCAGCAGGGAAAGACAGGGGGCAACTGGAAACACCATATATTTT	CASRERQGATGNTIYF
17	.	TRBV18	TRBJ2-2	TRBD1	TGTGCCAGCTCACCAGGGTCTAGGACAGGGGACACCGGGGAGCTGTTTTTT	CASSPGSRTGDTGELFF
12	.	TRBV7-8	TRBJ1-1	.	TGTGCCAGCAGCCTACAGGGATCTGAAGCTTTCTTT	CASSLQGSEAFF
14	once	TRBV27	TRBJ2-7	.	TGTGCCAGCCGCTTCGACGGGGAACTCTACGAGCAGTACTTC	CASRFDGELYEQYF
14	.	TRBV6-5	TRBJ1-5	TRBD1	TGTGCCAGCAGTAGGGACAGGACTAATCAGCCCCAGCATTTT	CASSRDRTNQPQHF
15	.	TRBV4-1	TRBJ1-4	.	TGCGCCAGCAGCCAAGGGCAGGGGTTTAATGAAAAACTGTTTTTT	CASSQGQGFNEKLFF
16	.	TRBV6-2/TRBV6-3	TRBJ2-7	.	TGTGCCAGCAGTTATAATCTCCGGGACACCAACTACGAGCAGTACTTC	CASSYNLRDTNYEQYF
14	.	TRBV13	TRBJ2-1	TRBD2	TGTGCCAGCAGCTTAGGTACCTTAGCGGGTGAGCAGTTCTTC	CASSLGTLAGEQFF
18	.	TRBV7-9	TRBJ1-2	.	TGTGCCGTACTACCGCGGTGGGGGGGCTCCTCAGCTAACTATGGCTACACCTTC	CAVLPRWGGSSANYGYTF
19	.	TRBV5-8	TRBJ2-6	TRBD1	TGTGCCAGCAGCTTGGCCGGCCAGGGGGCGATCTCTGGGGCCAACGTCCTGACTTTC	CASSLAGQGAISGANVLTF
14	.	TRBV27	TRBJ2-2	.	TGTGCCAGCAGTTTGACGAGGGACACCGGGGAGCTGTTTTTT	CASSLTRDTGELFF
17	.	TRBV27	TRBJ1-5	.	TGTGCCAGCATACAAAAGTGGGCAGGGAATAGCAATCAGCCCCAGCATTTT	CASIQKWAGNSNQPQHF
15	.	TRBV18	TRBJ2-2	TRBD1	TGTGCCAGCTCACTCGACAGGGCTACCACCGGGGAGCTGTTTTTT	CASSLDRATTGELFF
16	.	TRBV24-1	TRBJ2-5	TRBD1	TGTGCCACCAGTCATCCGACAGGGGATAACCGAGAGACCCAGTACTTC	CATSHPTGDNRETQYF
16	.	TRBV4-3	TRBJ1-2	.	TGCGCCAGCAGCCAAGTGGGGGCAGCAGGGGCGCAAGGCTACACCTTC	CASSQVGAAGAQGYTF
14	.	TRBV3-1/TRBV3-2	TRBJ1-1	.	TGTGCCAGCAGGGCTGACAGCCCCGGAACTGAAGCTTTCTTT	CASRADSPGTEAFF
16	.	TRBV3-1/TRBV3-2	TRBJ2-5	.	TGTGCCAGCAGCCAAGATCTGGTTAGCGTGAAAGAGACCCAGTACTTC	CASSQDLVSVKETQYF
14	.	TRBV19	TRBJ2-5	.	TGTGCCAGTAGTACCCGGGACACCCAAGAGACCCAGTACTTC	CASSTRDTQETQYF
14	few	TRBV9	TRBJ2-7	TRBD2	TGTGCCAGCAGCCCCCTCGGGACTACAGGCGAGCAGTACTTC	CASSPLGTTGEQYF
18	.	TRBV7-8	TRBJ2-3	.	TGTGCCAGCGGCGGGTTCCCTCATCCCCCCATGAGCACAGATACGCAGTATTTT	CASGGFPHPPMSTDTQYF
15	few	TRBV11-2	TRBJ2-1	.	TGTGCCAGCAGCTTGGTGGCAGGGTTCGGGTATGAGCAGTTCTTC	CASSLVAGFGYEQFF
16	once	TRBV7-9	TRBJ1-4	TRBD1	TGTGCCAGCAGCTTAGCCCCGGGACAGGGACGAGAAAAACTGTTTTTT	CASSLAPGQGREKLFF
16	.	TRBV19	TRBJ1-3	.	TGTGCCAGTAAAGGGGCGACCAGGCCCTCTGGAAACACCATATATTTT	CASKGATRPSGNTIYF
15	.	TRBV3-1/TRBV3-2	TRBJ2-2	.	TGTGCCAGCAGCCAAGAAGGCGGATACACCGGGGAGCTGTTTTTT	CASSQEGGYTGELFF